This TCR beta chain is from a study of blood T cell repertoires in COVID-19. The overall study: Italy, Spain and the United States were the sources of the convalescent and acute COVID-19 samples. The analysed material was cDNA or gDNA that came from T cells, B-cell-depleted T cells, or PBMCs.

CDR3 length: 13 residues. From germline, CDR1 is WSHSY and CDR2 SAAADI. J gave up 4 bases and V 5 bases, and 5 bases lay outside the gene matches. Authors' processing steps: Reference gene primer amplification in the assay estimated nucleated cell counts. TCRdb keeps only in-frame clones here, not all; method: immunoSEQ multiplex PCR. The DNA gave D and trimming, while V, J and clone size come from that table. The sample has 70,000 to 85,000 clones; approximately 86% are singletons. Sequencing was performed on peripheral blood. The TCR sequence derives from a woman over 75 in a cohort sampled during active or convalescent COVID-19. The chain has TRBV10-2 and TRBJ2-7; 7 bases match TRBD1. The CDR3, as DNA: TGCGCCAGCAGTTCCGGGACAGATTACGAGCAGTACGTC. Amino acid sequence: CASSSGTDYEQYV.